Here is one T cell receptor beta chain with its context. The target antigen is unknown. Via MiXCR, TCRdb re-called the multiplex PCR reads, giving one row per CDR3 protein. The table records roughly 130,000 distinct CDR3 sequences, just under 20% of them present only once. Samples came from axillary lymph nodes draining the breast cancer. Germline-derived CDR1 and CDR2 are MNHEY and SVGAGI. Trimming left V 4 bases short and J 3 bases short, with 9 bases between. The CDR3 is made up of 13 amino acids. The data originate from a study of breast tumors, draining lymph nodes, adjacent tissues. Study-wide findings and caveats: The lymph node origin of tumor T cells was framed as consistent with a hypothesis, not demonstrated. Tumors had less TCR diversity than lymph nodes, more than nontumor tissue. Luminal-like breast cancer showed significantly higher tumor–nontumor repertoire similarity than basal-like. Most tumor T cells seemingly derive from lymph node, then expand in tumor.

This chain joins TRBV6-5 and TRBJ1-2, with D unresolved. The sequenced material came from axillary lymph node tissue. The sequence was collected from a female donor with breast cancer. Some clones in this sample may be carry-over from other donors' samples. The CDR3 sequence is CASSSEEDYGYTF. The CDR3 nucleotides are TGTGCCAGCAGTTCGGAGGAGGACTATGGCTACACCTTC.